Presented here are 6 T cell receptor beta chains from one specimen sequenced in a study of T cell repertoires in cytomegalovirus infection. Via MiXCR, TCRdb re-called the reads, giving one row per CDR3 protein. The data show 400,000 or so distinct CDR3 sequences, with roughly 30% seen just once and roughly 13% held by the top ten. Material: PBMCs. The receptors were gathered from a human donor in good health (CMV status not recorded). Some clones in this sample may be carry-over from other donors' samples.

This clonotype was picked up a small number of times. The V call is TRBV6-1, the J call TRBJ1-4, with 9 bases fitting TRBD1. Unmatched junction bases numbered 12, after V lost 6 bases and J lost 10 bases. CDR1 and CDR2 (germline): MNHNS, SASEGT. The CDR3 runs 15 residues. The CDR3 loop is CASRAGTGTTGKLFF. The CDR3 coding sequence is TGTGCCAGCAGGGCCGGGACAGGGACTACCGGAAAACTGTTTTTT.

This clonotype was counted many times. The chain has TRBV7-2 and TRBJ2-1; D not resolved. The CDR3 length is 13 residues. The V and J ends lost 5 bases and 8 bases respectively, with 13 bases between them. In germline, CDR1 is SGHTA, CDR2 FQGNSA. The CDR3, as DNA: TGTGCCAGCAGCCCCCAGAGAGTCCATGAGCAGTTCTTC. Residues: CASSPQRVHEQFF.

This clonotype came up many times. The CDR3 spells CASSSGTISNTEAFF. Here the CDR3 DNA reads TGTGCCAGCAGCTCGGGGACAATCTCGAACACTGAAGCTTTCTTT. The chain employs TRBV7-8 and TRBJ1-1; D perhaps matches TRBD1 (6 bases). V shed 4 bases and J shed 1 base, with 13 bases lying between them. This CDR3 is 15 amino acids long. Germline V gives CDR1 SGHVS, CDR2 FQNEAQ.

The chain employs TRBV27 and TRBJ2-1, with 8 bases that match TRBD1. This CDR3 is built from 15 residues. The germline CDR1 and CDR2 sequences are MNHEY and SMNVEV (reference sequence). The trim removed 5 bases at V and 0 bases at J, leaving 3 bases unmatched. This CDR3 reads CASSPGQVSYNEQFF. The CDR3 coding sequence is TGTGCCAGCAGTCCGGGACAGGTCTCCTACAATGAGCAGTTCTTC.

V gene TRBV6-5 combines with J gene TRBJ1-1; the D is unclear. V shed 2 bases and J shed 1 base, with 5 bases lying between them. The CDR3 extends over 13 amino acids. Germline-derived CDR1 and CDR2 are MNHEY and SVGAGI. The CDR3 spells CASSYRPNTEAFF. In DNA, the CDR3 is TGTGCCAGCAGTTACCGGCCGAACACTGAAGCTTTCTTT.

This clonotype was detected only a few times. The V and J genes are TRBV6-2 or TRBV6-3 and TRBJ1-2; D remains ambiguous. The V gene's germline CDR1 is MNHEY and CDR2 SVGEGT. There are 15 residues in the CDR3. V was trimmed by 6 bases and J by 4 bases, leaving 18 bases between them. The CDR3 reads CASSVVGSTSYGYTF. CDR3 nucleotide sequence: TGTGCCAGCAGCGTCGTGGGGTCTACGAGCTATGGCTACACCTTC.